These 18 T cell receptor beta chains came from one sample sequenced in a study of shared clonotypes between healthy human individuals. TCRdb keeps only in-frame clones here, not all; method: immunoSEQ multiplex PCR. The data hold 700,000 or so clones, with about two thirds observed a single time. The sequenced material came from memory CD4+ T cells sorted from blood. The subset denotes: CD45RA-negative fraction. Receptors originate from a woman aged 30 to 39 in good health.

There are a few counts of this clone. The chain combines TRBV9 with TRBJ1-3, with a tentative D call TRBD1 (6 bases). CDR1 is SGDLS, CDR2 YYNGEE, per germline. The CDR3 loop spans 14 amino acids. The ends were cut back, 4 bases at V and 11 bases at J, with 19 bases in the middle. The CDR3 bases are TGTGCCAGCAGCCCGCAGACAGGTTCGGAGTCCATATATTTT. Translating it yields CASSPQTGSESIYF. The complete variable domain, with remaining parts taken from reference TRBV9 and TRBJ1-3, reads DSGVTQTPKHLITATGQRVTLRCSPRSGDLSVYWYQQSLDQGLQFLIQYYNGEERAKGNILERFSAQQFPDLHSELNLSSLELGDSALYFCASSPQTGSESIYFGEGSWLTVV.

This clone has a handful of counts. This chain links TRBV5-1 with TRBJ2-1; a possible D gene is TRBD1 (5 bases). The CDR3 totals 14 residues. Germline lookup yields CDR1 SGHRS and CDR2 YFSETQ. Trimming stripped 4 bases from V and 2 bases from J, with 10 bases between. CDR3 sequence: CASSVQGPYNEQFF. The CDR3 DNA sequence: TGCGCCAGCAGCGTGCAGGGTCCCTACAATGAGCAGTTCTTC. Drawing the rest from reference TRBV5-1 and TRBJ2-1, the complete variable domain is KAGVTQTPRYLIKTRGQQVTLSCSPISGHRSVSWYQQTPGQGLQFLFEYFSETQRNKGNFPGRFSGRQFSNSRSEMNVSTLELGDSALYLCASSVQGPYNEQFFGPGTRLTVL.

A few counts support this clone. J is TRBJ2-7 and V is TRBV5-6; weak D call: TRBD1 (5 bases). CDR3 length: 12 amino acids. Germline CDR1 SGHDT, CDR2 YYEEEE. Trimming took 2 bases from V and 12 from J, leaving 15 bases between them. In DNA, the CDR3 is TGTGCCAGCAGCTTATCAACAGGAGCGCCGTACTTC. Its translation is CASSLSTGAPYF.

This clone was seen at least ten times. This chain joins TRBV7-9 and TRBJ1-2; a possible D gene is TRBD1 (6 bases). Germline V gene sequence: CDR1 SEHNR, CDR2 FQNEAQ (reference sequence). With 4 bases removed from V and 6 bases from J, the gap between germline ends came to 18 bases. The CDR3 extends over 15 amino acids. The CDR3 coding sequence is TGTGCCAGCAGCTCCTCGACAGGTCGGTTCCATGGCTACACCTTC. The encoded protein is CASSSSTGRFHGYTF.

The CDR3 nucleotides read TGTGCCAGCAGTGCCCCTAGCGGGGGGCCCTCGAAGGCCGGGGAGCTGTTTTTT. Its translation: CASSAPSGGPSKAGELFF. The chain recombines TRBV2 with TRBJ2-2, with 11 bases lining up with TRBD2. V was pared by 4 bases and J by 6 bases, with 13 bases of the junction left unmatched. CDR3 length equals 18 residues. The germline V gene encodes CDR1 SNHLY and CDR2 FYNNEI.

The V and J genes are TRBV11-3 and TRBJ2-3; D is ambiguous. V lost 0 bases, J lost 1 base, and 11 bases lay in between. The CDR3 is 16 residues long. Germline assignment: CDR1 SGHNT and CDR2 YENEEA. The DNA for the CDR3 is TGTGCCAGCAGCTTAGATTCAGGAGCAGGCACAGATACGCAGTATTTT. Translating it yields CASSLDSGAGTDTQYF.

The chain combines TRBV19 with TRBJ2-7; 11 bases are a match to TRBD2. The CDR3 has 16 amino acids. Germline CDR1 reads LNHDA; CDR2 reads SQIVND (reference sequence). The V segment lost 1 base and the J segment 2 bases; nucleotides outside the gene matches: 4. The CDR3, as DNA: TGTGCCAGTAGTATAGGGCTAGCGGGAGGCACCTACGAGCAGTACTTC. Its protein product is CASSIGLAGGTYEQYF. The entire variable domain, with the rest obtained from reference TRBV19 and TRBJ2-7, is as follows: DGGITQSPKYLFRKEGQNVTLSCEQNLNHDAMYWYRQDPGQGLRLIYYSQIVNDFQKGDIAEGYSVSREKKESFPLTVTSAQKNPTAFYLCASSIGLAGGTYEQYFGPGTRLTVT.

V gene TRBV28 combines with J gene TRBJ1-5; a weak D match, TRBD1 (5 bases). The CDR3 covers 16 residues. The V gene's germline CDR1 is MDHEN and CDR2 SYDVKM. The ends were cut back, 2 bases at V and 1 base at J, with 12 bases in the middle. CDR3 nucleotides: TGTGCCAGCAGTTTAATTCGCCAGGGCAGCAATCAGCCCCAGCATTTT. Encoded protein: CASSLIRQGSNQPQHF.

The V gene is TRBV12-2, the J gene TRBJ2-7; TRBD2 is taken as the D call from the table, unchecked against the DNA. TRBV12-2 is noted as a pseudogene. The CDR3 runs to 17 residues. CDR3 sequence: CASRLHGSGLVGCEQYF. The CDR3 DNA is TGTGCAAGTCGCTTGCATGGCTCCGGACTAGTAGGCTGCGAGCAGTACTTC.

This sequence joins TRBV7-2 and TRBJ1-4, with D possibly matching TRBD1 (6 bases). The germline V gene encodes CDR1 SGHTA and CDR2 FQGNSA. The CDR3 runs 15 residues. V lost 5 bases to trimming and J lost 3 bases, with 13 bases between them. The CDR3 sequence: CASSAGQTSNEKLFF. In nucleotides, the CDR3 is TGTGCCAGCAGCGCCGGACAGACCTCTAATGAAAAACTGTTTTTT.

The V and J genes are TRBV7-2 and TRBJ2-1, with D perhaps TRBD1 (6 bases). V was trimmed by 5 bases and J by 1 base, leaving 15 bases between them. Germline values: CDR1 SGHTA, CDR2 FQGNSA. There are 16 residues in the CDR3. The CDR3 spells CASSDKGHSSYNEQFF. The CDR3, as DNA: TGTGCCAGCAGCGATAAGGGACATTCTTCCTACAATGAGCAGTTCTTC.

This rearrangement joins TRBV6-1 to TRBJ1-3; D gene unclear. Germline loops: CDR1 MNHNS, CDR2 SASEGT. Trimming stripped 1 base from V and 4 bases from J, with 5 bases between. This CDR3 has 13 amino acids. CDR3 nucleotide sequence: TGTGCCAGCAGTGAAGGGGTCGGAAACACCATATATTTT. Encoded protein: CASSEGVGNTIYF.

The chain combines TRBV29-1 with TRBJ2-1; 8 bases agree with TRBD1. This CDR3 spans 14 amino acids. CDR1 is SQVTM and CDR2 is ANQGSEA in the germline V gene. Unmatched junction bases numbered 13, after V lost 8 bases and J lost 7 bases. The CDR3 sequence: CSFRTGTLGNEQFF. In nucleotides, the CDR3 is TGCAGCTTCCGGACAGGGACTTTAGGAAATGAGCAGTTCTTC.

The chain uses TRBV2 and TRBJ1-2; D not certain. The CDR3 is 14 residues long. CDR1 and CDR2 from the germline V gene are SNHLY and FYNNEI. Trimming took off 0 bases at V and 4 bases at J, with 9 bases between the two ends. The CDR3 here is CASSEAAIRYGYTF. The CDR3 DNA sequence: TGTGCCAGCAGTGAAGCGGCCATTCGCTATGGCTACACCTTC. The complete variable domain, with remaining parts taken from reference TRBV2 and TRBJ1-2, reads EPEVTQTPSHQVTQMGQEVILRCVPISNHLYFYWYRQILGQKVEFLVSFYNNEISEKSEIFDDQFSVERPDGSNFTLKIRSTKLEDSAMYFCASSEAAIRYGYTFGSGTRLTVV.

The chain uses TRBV11-1 and TRBJ2-3, with a tentative D call TRBD1 (6 bases). The CDR3 is 14 residues long. The V gene's germline CDR1 is SGHAT and CDR2 FQDESV (reference sequence). V lost 3 bases and J 9 bases, leaving 16 bases between the germline ends. The CDR3 region has the DNA TGTGCCAGCAGCTTGTCCCGGGACACATTAACGCAGTATTTT. Its translation: CASSLSRDTLTQYF.

CDR3 coding DNA: TGTGCCATCAGTGAGGCTAGCGGGGGTACCTACAATGAGCAGTTCTTC. Encoded protein: CAISEASGGTYNEQFF. The rearrangement joins TRBV10-3 to TRBJ2-1; 10 bases agree with TRBD2. From germline, CDR1 is ENHRY and CDR2 SYGVKD. Germline trimming cut 2 bases from V and 2 bases from J; bases unmatched to any gene: 3. The CDR3 loop spans 16 amino acids.

J is TRBJ2-5 and V is TRBV4-2; unclear D gene. CDR3 length equals 16 residues. V lost 1 base and J 2 bases, leaving 14 bases between the germline ends. CDR1 is LGHNA and CDR2 is YNFKEQ in the germline V gene. This chain's CDR3 is CASSQGSPRLQETQYF. The CDR3 DNA reads as TGTGCCAGCAGCCAAGGATCTCCGAGGCTACAAGAGACCCAGTACTTC.

The chain combines TRBV27 with TRBJ1-5; the D gene is possibly TRBD1 (5 bases). The CDR3 has 15 amino acids. CDR1 is MNHEY, CDR2 SMNVEV, per germline (reference sequence). V gave up 3 bases and J gave up 4 bases, with 13 bases separating them. This CDR3 reads CASSFRQGVNQPQHF. CDR3 in DNA: TGTGCCAGCAGTTTTCGGCAGGGTGTAAATCAGCCCCAGCATTTT.